The entry below describes one T cell receptor (beta chain). What it recognizes is unknown. PCR amplification relied on 60 Vbeta primers (plus 13 Jbeta primers). Some clones are missing from TCRdb's copy, which holds only in-frame ones; the method was immunoSEQ multiplex PCR. The sample includes some 180,000 clones, 80% of them seen just once. V lost 4 bases to trimming and J lost 3 bases, with 7 bases between them. The CDR3 length is 12 residues. Germline CDR1 and CDR2: SEHNR and FQNEAQ (reference sequence). This record belongs to a study of cytomegalovirus exposure and HLA in healthy donors. Points from the study as a whole: Clonal expansion, a later analysis showed, was greater in HLA-associated TCR beta chains than in equally common others. Most likely, a cluster of highly shared sequence variants arose as a sequencing artifact. The availability of immune exposure information extended only to CMV serostatus. Later work found that TCR association rates differed between HLA loci; DRB1 had the most and HLA-C the fewest.

This TCR came from a woman aged 30 to 39 in good health and CMV-seronegative. The chain combines TRBV7-9 with TRBJ2-7; D unclear. The sequencing sample was made of PBMCs. CDR3 in DNA: TGTGCCAGCAGCTACGGTGGCTACGAGCAGTACTTC. Translating gives CASSYGGYEQYF.